This passage covers 31 T cell receptor beta chains from one sample sequenced in a study of early T cells in non-severe SARS-CoV-2 infection. TCRdb itself ran the 5' RACE reads through MiXCR, one entry per CDR3 protein. The table includes approximately 98,000 distinct CDR3 sequences, 9% to 13% detected once. Sequenced sample: whole blood. These receptor sequences come from an adult who was a healthcare worker with PCR-confirmed SARS-CoV-2 infection or an uninfected control (not recorded which).

The genes are TRBV2 and TRBJ2-5; no clear D gene. V was trimmed by 3 bases and J by 3 bases, leaving 8 bases between them. Germline V CDR1 and CDR2: SNHLY, FYNNEI. This CDR3 contains 13 residues. CDR3 coding DNA: TGTGCCAGCAGTGAGGAGTCCGAAGAGACCCAGTACTTC. As protein: CASSEESEETQYF.

The V and J genes are TRBV5-1 and TRBJ1-1; D is unclear. V lost 7 bases and J lost 3, with 16 bases in between. Germline V lookup: CDR1 SGHRS, CDR2 YFSETQ. The CDR3 loop spans 14 amino acids. DNA for the CDR3: TGCGCCAGCGGTCCGGTGTCGGGTGACACTGAAGCTTTCTTT. Protein product: CASGPVSGDTEAFF.

This clonotype appeared a few times. The V call is TRBV18, the J call TRBJ1-2; 10 nucleotides agree with TRBD1. CDR1 and CDR2 from the germline V gene are KGHSH and LQKENI. The junction had 6 bases not matched to a gene; V was cut back by 3 bases and J by 5 bases. The CDR3 is 15 amino acids. CDR3 protein: CASSPPDRGGYGYTF. For the CDR3, the DNA is TGTGCCAGCTCACCCCCGGACAGGGGGGGATATGGCTACACCTTC.

The chain carries TRBV29-1 and TRBJ1-1; D possibly corresponds to TRBD1 (6 bases). This CDR3 comprises 13 residues. The germline V gene encodes CDR1 SQVTM and CDR2 ANQGSEA. Trimming left V 3 bases short and J 5 bases short, with 13 bases between. CDR3 residues: CSVEAGGWTEAFF. The CDR3 nucleotides read TGCAGCGTTGAGGCGGGGGGCTGGACTGAAGCTTTCTTT. Full variable domain (missing parts from reference TRBV29-1 and TRBJ1-1): SAVISQKPSRDICQRGTSLTIQCQVDSQVTMMFWYRQQPGQSLTLIATANQGSEATYESGFVIDKFPISRPNLTFSTLTVSNMSPEDSSIYLCSVEAGGWTEAFFGQGTRLTVV.

This clonotype was seen repeatedly, ten times or more. This chain connects TRBV7-6 to TRBJ1-2; TRBD1 might be the D (5 bases). Looked up from germline, CDR1 is SGHVS and CDR2 is FNYEAQ. The CDR3 covers 13 residues. Trimming pared 2 bases from V and 6 bases from J, leaving 10 bases between. The DNA of the CDR3 is TGTGCCAGCAGCTTATGGGGGGAACATGGCTACACCTTC. Protein sequence: CASSLWGEHGYTF.

The chain employs TRBV5-6 and TRBJ2-2, with 10 bases identical to TRBD2. Germline V gene lookup returns CDR1 SGHDT and CDR2 YYEEEE. V was clipped by 5 bases and J by 2 bases; unmatched bases: 9. There are 17 residues in the CDR3. The CDR3 DNA reads TGTGCCAGCAGATCTCGACTAGCGGGCTTTAACACCGGGGAGCTGTTTTTT. It codes for CASRSRLAGFNTGELFF. Supplemented by reference TRBV5-6 and TRBJ2-2, the full variable domain reads DAGVTQSPTHLIKTRGQQVTLRCSPKSGHDTVSWYQQALGQGPQFIFQYYEEEERQRGNFPDRFSGHQFPNYSSELNVNALLLGDSALYLCASRSRLAGFNTGELFFGEGSRLTVL.

The rearrangement uses TRBV6-1 and TRBJ2-4; perhaps TRBD1 as D (6 bases). The germline V gene has CDR1 MNHNS and CDR2 SASEGT. V was pared by 5 bases and J by 0 bases, with 8 bases between. This CDR3 has 14 amino acids. CDR3 nucleotides: TGTGCCAGCAGTAAGACAGGAGCCAAAAACATTCAGTACTTC. As protein: CASSKTGAKNIQYF.

In this sample, this clonotype turned up many times. The chain combines TRBV7-3 with TRBJ1-2; D unclear. The CDR3 spans 15 residues. Trimming stripped 2 bases from V and 4 bases from J, with 14 bases between. In germline, CDR1 is SGHTA, CDR2 FQGTGA. The CDR3 loop reads CASSLGGGASYGYTF. For the CDR3, the DNA is TGTGCCAGCAGCTTAGGAGGAGGTGCTAGCTATGGCTACACCTTC.

The sample holds a few counts of this clonotype. The CDR3 reads CASSKDRPDSPLHF. The CDR3 region has the DNA TGTGCCAGCAGCAAGGACAGGCCGGATTCACCCCTCCACTTT. This chain links TRBV7-9 with TRBJ1-6; 7 bases fit TRBD1. With 5 bases clipped from V and 8 bases from J, the junction kept 6 bases outside the gene matches. Germline values: CDR1 SEHNR, CDR2 FQNEAQ (reference sequence). This CDR3 is 14 amino acids long.

This clonotype was recorded a few times. The CDR3 here is CASSQSSGREEQFF. DNA of the CDR3: TGTGCCAGCAGCCAATCTAGCGGGAGAGAGGAGCAGTTCTTC. J is TRBJ2-1 and V is TRBV2; 10 bases match TRBD2. The CDR3 is made up of 14 amino acids. Germline V gene sequence: CDR1 SNHLY, CDR2 FYNNEI. The V and J ends lost 6 bases and 10 bases, in that order; junction bases with no gene match: 9. The full variable domain, in which reference TRBV2 and TRBJ2-1 provide the parts outside the CDR3, is EPEVTQTPSHQVTQMGQEVILRCVPISNHLYFYWYRQILGQKVEFLVSFYNNEISEKSEIFDDQFSVERPDGSNFTLKIRSTKLEDSAMYFCASSQSSGREEQFFGPGTRLTVL.

This clonotype was counted only a few times. V and J are TRBV11-3 and TRBJ2-3, with TRBD1 matching over 9 bases. This CDR3 comprises 15 residues. Germline loops: CDR1 SGHNT, CDR2 YENEEA. The J segment lost 11 bases and the V segment lost 2 bases, leaving 11 bases of the junction unmatched. The CDR3 protein is CASSLLGQGRSWQYF. The CDR3 DNA follows: TGTGCCAGCAGCTTACTGGGACAGGGCAGGAGTTGGCAGTATTTT.

The gene calls are TRBV9 and TRBJ1-1; D gene unclear. V was cut by 0 bases and J by 3 bases, with 3 bases left in between. CDR3 length: 12 amino acids. CDR1 and CDR2 from the germline V gene are SGDLS and YYNGEE. CDR3 DNA sequence: TGTGCCAGCAGCGTAGATGACACTGAAGCTTTCTTT. As protein: CASSVDDTEAFF.

Concerning this clonotype: Just one base apart from a much larger clone, this may be a read error. The chain combines TRBV3-1 with TRBJ1-2, with no clear D. Germline CDR1 and CDR2: LGHDT and YNNKEL (reference sequence). The CDR3 is made up of 15 amino acids. The CDR3 reads CAGSQESKSNYGYTF. CDR3 DNA sequence: TGTGCCGGCAGCCAAGAATCCAAGAGTAACTATGGCTACACCTTC.

In this sample, this clonotype turned up many times. This sequence joins TRBV12-3 or TRBV12-4 and TRBJ2-5; no reliable D call. Trimming removed 1 base from V and 5 bases from J, with 11 bases in between. The CDR3 covers 14 residues. CDR3 residues: CASSLGPARETQYF. Here the CDR3 DNA reads TGTGCCAGCAGTTTAGGGCCTGCGAGGGAGACCCAGTACTTC.

This clonotype was found many times. The chain is built from TRBV11-2 and TRBJ2-3; no clear D gene. V was trimmed by 9 bases and J by 3 bases, leaving 25 bases between them. The CDR3 length is 17 residues. Germline V gene lookup returns CDR1 SGHAT and CDR2 FQNNGV. The chain's CDR3 is CARGPIREPGSTDTQYF. The CDR3 bases are TGTGCCAGAGGGCCCATTCGAGAGCCAGGTTCTACAGATACGCAGTATTTT. The full variable domain, rest sourced from reference TRBV11-2 and TRBJ2-3, is EAGVAQSPRYKIIEKRQSVAFWCNPISGHATLYWYQQILGQGPKLLIQFQNNGVVDDSQLPKDRFSAERLKGVDSTLKIQPAKLEDSAVYLCARGPIREPGSTDTQYFGPGTRLTVL.

This clonotype was counted many times. The chain joins TRBV20-1 to TRBJ2-7; 8 nucleotides match TRBD1. Germline CDR1 is DFQATT and CDR2 is SNEGSKA (reference sequence). This CDR3 region has 16 residues. With V trimmed by 5 bases and J by 7 bases, 19 bases remained unmatched. The CDR3 sequence is CSARSGTGRSLGEQYF. CDR3 bases: TGCAGTGCTCGCTCCGGGACAGGAAGGTCCCTCGGGGAGCAGTACTTC.

Ten or more counts support this clonotype. The chain combines TRBV12-3 or TRBV12-4 with TRBJ2-3, with no clear D. V was cut by 3 bases and J by 6 bases, with 4 bases left in between. The length of the CDR3 is 11 residues. The CDR3: CASSFLDTQYF. CDR3 coding DNA: TGTGCCAGCAGTTTCTTGGATACGCAGTATTTT.

This clonotype was detected a few times. V gene TRBV12-5 combines with J gene TRBJ1-1; tentatively, D is TRBD1 (6 bases). Per germline, CDR1 LGHNT and CDR2 FRNRAP. V was trimmed by 0 bases and J by 6 bases, leaving 11 bases between them. This CDR3 comprises 14 residues. The CDR3 sequence: CASGLVPTGAEAFF. DNA for the CDR3: TGTGCTAGTGGTTTGGTACCGACAGGAGCTGAAGCTTTCTTT.

This chain links TRBV5-1 with TRBJ2-7; the match to TRBD1 covers 7 bases. The germline gives CDR1 SGHRS, CDR2 YFSETQ. The CDR3 runs 13 residues. V shed 0 bases and J 7 bases; nucleotides not matched to a gene: 4. The CDR3 sequence: CASSLEGAGEQYF. The DNA for the CDR3 is TGCGCCAGCAGCTTGGAGGGGGCCGGTGAGCAGTACTTC.

This clonotype was counted only a few times. V usage is TRBV7-3 and J usage is TRBJ1-2, with D perhaps matching TRBD1 (5 bases). CDR3 length: 18 residues. Trimming pared 0 bases from V and 4 bases from J, leaving 21 bases between. CDR1 and CDR2 (germline): SGHTA, FQGTGA. The CDR3, as DNA: TGTGCCAGCAGCTTAACGACAGCGGGGGACCCAGGTAGCTATGGCTACACCTTC. The encoded protein is CASSLTTAGDPGSYGYTF. Based on the CDR3 plus reference TRBV7-3 and TRBJ1-2, the full variable domain is GAGVSQTPSNKVTEKGKYVELRCDPISGHTALYWYRQSLGQGPEFLIYFQGTGAADDSGLPNDRFFAVRPEGSVSTLKIQRTERGDSAVYLCASSLTTAGDPGSYGYTFGSGTRLTVV.

This chain uses TRBV11-2 with TRBJ2-7; a weak D match, TRBD1 (6 bases). The CDR3 length is 15 residues. Germline assignment: CDR1 SGHAT and CDR2 FQNNGV. V shed 3 bases and J shed 4 bases, with 16 bases lying between them. CDR3 nucleotide sequence: TGTGCCAGCAGCTTCGGGACACTAACTGTGTACGAGCAGTACTTC. Encoded protein: CASSFGTLTVYEQYF.

This clonotype was counted a few times. The chain carries TRBV24-1 and TRBJ2-3, with D perhaps being TRBD1 or TRBD2 (6 bases each). Per germline, CDR1 KGHDR and CDR2 SFDVKD. The CDR3 totals 15 residues. V was clipped by 10 bases and J by 6 bases, with 22 bases between them. The CDR3 DNA follows: TGTGCCACGCGGTTCGGGGGCTCCCCGGAGGATACGCAGTATTTT. Protein sequence: CATRFGGSPEDTQYF.

Only a few counts were recorded for this clonotype. The genes are TRBV18 and TRBJ1-2, with D unclear. The germline gives CDR1 KGHSH, CDR2 LQKENI. The CDR3 runs to 14 residues. V was shortened by 3 bases and J by 0 bases, with 8 bases between the two germline ends. The CDR3 DNA reads as TGTGCCAGCTCACCGGCAGCCACTAACTATGGCTACACCTTC. This translates into CASSPAATNYGYTF.

The V and J genes are TRBV10-3 and TRBJ2-5; no reliable D call. The CDR3 sequence is 12 residues long. V lost 3 bases and J 5 bases, leaving 7 bases between the germline ends. Per germline, CDR1 ENHRY and CDR2 SYGVKD. The CDR3 loop reads CAISDSWETQYF. Written as DNA, the CDR3 is TGTGCCATCAGTGATAGCTGGGAGACCCAGTACTTC.

This clonotype came up many times. The gene calls are TRBV14 and TRBJ2-2; a weak D match, TRBD1 (6 bases). The CDR3 spans 15 residues. V lost 5 bases and J 3 bases, leaving 13 bases between the germline ends. From germline, CDR1 is SGHDN and CDR2 FVKESK. The CDR3 protein is CASSKAHRDTGELFF. The CDR3 coding sequence is TGTGCCAGCAGCAAAGCCCACAGGGACACCGGGGAGCTGTTTTTT.

This clonotype has only a few counts. The chain employs TRBV29-1 and TRBJ2-5; D might be TRBD2 (6 bases). The CDR3 runs 14 residues. V lost 7 bases and J 5 bases, leaving 20 bases between the germline ends. Germline-derived CDR1 and CDR2 are SQVTM and ANQGSEA. CDR3 sequence reads: CSAPASVPGETQYF. The CDR3 region has the DNA TGCAGCGCCCCTGCTAGCGTACCCGGGGAGACCCAGTACTTC.

This clonotype occurred a few times. This chain links TRBV21-1 with TRBJ1-6; no DNA check was done on the table's D call, TRBD1. TRBV21-1 is a known pseudogene. The CDR3 consists of 17 residues. The CDR3 sequence: CASRKRGWDDYNSPLHF. CDR3 in DNA: TGTGCCAGCAGAAAAAGAGGATGGGACGACTATAATTCACCCCTCCACTTT.

This clonotype showed up just a few times. The V and J genes are TRBV5-5 and TRBJ2-3, with 9 bases matching TRBD2. J was trimmed by 3 bases and V by 4 bases; bases with no gene match: 9. This CDR3 comprises 16 residues. Germline loops: CDR1 SGHKS, CDR2 YYEKEE (reference sequence). DNA of the CDR3: TGTGCCAGCAGCCCTTCTCTTCTAGCGGGAACAGATACGCAGTATTTT. Its translation: CASSPSLLAGTDTQYF.

This clonotype was seen at least ten times. The chain joins TRBV5-4 to TRBJ2-7, with TRBD1 matching 10 bases. Losses at the gene ends were 4 bases for V and 2 bases for J; bases not matched to a gene: 3. Germline lookup yields CDR1 SGHNT and CDR2 YYREEE (reference sequence). This CDR3 comprises 14 residues. The CDR3 sequence: CASSTGQGAYEQYF. As DNA, the CDR3 is TGTGCCAGCAGCACAGGACAGGGGGCCTACGAGCAGTACTTC.

This clonotype was counted many times. This chain joins TRBV11-2 and TRBJ2-7; the match to TRBD1 covers 7 bases. CDR1 and CDR2 (germline): SGHAT, FQNNGV. The V and J ends lost 1 base and 2 bases, in that order; junction bases with no gene match: 5. This CDR3 is 15 amino acids long. The CDR3 spells CASSLALGQPYEQYF. DNA of the CDR3: TGTGCCAGCAGCTTAGCCCTGGGACAGCCCTACGAGCAGTACTTC.

This clonotype was seen repeatedly, ten times or more. The gene calls are TRBV4-2 and TRBJ2-7; the D gene is possibly TRBD2 (6 bases). Germline V gene sequence: CDR1 LGHNA, CDR2 YNFKEQ. The ends were cut back, 1 base at V and 6 bases at J, with 19 bases in the middle. The CDR3 extends over 16 amino acids. The CDR3 loop reads CASSQGPRGGFGEQYF. DNA for the CDR3: TGTGCCAGCAGCCAAGGCCCCCGTGGGGGGTTCGGCGAGCAGTACTTC.